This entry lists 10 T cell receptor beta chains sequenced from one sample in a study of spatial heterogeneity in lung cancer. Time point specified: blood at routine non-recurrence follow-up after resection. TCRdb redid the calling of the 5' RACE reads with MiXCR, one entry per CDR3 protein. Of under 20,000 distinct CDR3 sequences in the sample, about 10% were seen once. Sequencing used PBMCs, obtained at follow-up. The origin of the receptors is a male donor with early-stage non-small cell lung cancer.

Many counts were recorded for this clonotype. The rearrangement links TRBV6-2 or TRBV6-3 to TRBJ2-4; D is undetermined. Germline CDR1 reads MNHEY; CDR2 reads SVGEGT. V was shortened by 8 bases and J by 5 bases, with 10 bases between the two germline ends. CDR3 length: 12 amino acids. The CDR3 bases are TGTGCCAGCGGTGAGAACCAAAACATTCAGTACTTC. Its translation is CASGENQNIQYF.

CDR3 in amino acids: CASSIPPNYGYTF. The CDR3 nucleotides read TGTGCCAGTAGTATCCCCCCCAACTATGGCTACACCTTC. J is TRBJ1-2 and V is TRBV19; D not resolved. There are 13 residues in the CDR3. Germline V gene sequence: CDR1 LNHDA, CDR2 SQIVND (reference sequence). Trimming took off 3 bases at V and 2 bases at J, with 7 bases between the two ends.

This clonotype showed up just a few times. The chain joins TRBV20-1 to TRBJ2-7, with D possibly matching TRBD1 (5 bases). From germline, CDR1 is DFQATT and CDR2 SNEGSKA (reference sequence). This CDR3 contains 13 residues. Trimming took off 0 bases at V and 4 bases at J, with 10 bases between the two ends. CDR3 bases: TGCAGTGCTAGAGACCCTGACAGATACGAGCAGTACTTC. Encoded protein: CSARDPDRYEQYF.

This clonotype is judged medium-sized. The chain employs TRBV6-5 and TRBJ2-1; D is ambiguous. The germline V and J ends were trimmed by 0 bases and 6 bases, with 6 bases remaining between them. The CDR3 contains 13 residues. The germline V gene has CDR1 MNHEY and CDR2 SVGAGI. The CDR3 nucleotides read TGTGCCAGCAGTTACTCGATGCGCAATGAGCAGTTCTTC. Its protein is CASSYSMRNEQFF.

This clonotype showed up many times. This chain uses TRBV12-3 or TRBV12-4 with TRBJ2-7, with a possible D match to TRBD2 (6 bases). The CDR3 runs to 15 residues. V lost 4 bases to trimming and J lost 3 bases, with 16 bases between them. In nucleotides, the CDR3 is TGTGCCAGCAGTTCCTCTTCGGGGGTAGACTACGAGCAGTACTTC. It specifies CASSSSSGVDYEQYF.

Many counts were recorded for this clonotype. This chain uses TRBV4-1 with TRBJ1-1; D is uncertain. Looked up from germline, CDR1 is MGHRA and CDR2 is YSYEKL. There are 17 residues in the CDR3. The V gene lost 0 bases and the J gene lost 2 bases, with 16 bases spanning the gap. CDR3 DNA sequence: TGCGCCAGCAGCCAAGAACTGGTTAAGGCTTTAAACACTGAAGCTTTCTTT. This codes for CASSQELVKALNTEAFF.

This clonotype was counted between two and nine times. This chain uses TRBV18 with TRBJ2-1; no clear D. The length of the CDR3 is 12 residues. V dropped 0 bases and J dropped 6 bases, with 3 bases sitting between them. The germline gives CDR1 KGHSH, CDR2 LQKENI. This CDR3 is CASSPPANEQFF. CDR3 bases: TGTGCCAGCTCACCACCCGCCAATGAGCAGTTCTTC.

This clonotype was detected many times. This CDR3 reads CAISPGTGASGANVLTF. Here the CDR3 DNA reads TGTGCCATCAGTCCCGGGACAGGGGCCTCTGGGGCCAACGTCCTGACTTTC. The rearrangement links TRBV10-3 to TRBJ2-6, with 10 positions matching TRBD1. Trimming cost V 5 bases and J 0 bases; bases outside gene matches: 4. Germline-derived CDR1 and CDR2 are ENHRY and SYGVKD. CDR3 length: 17 amino acids.

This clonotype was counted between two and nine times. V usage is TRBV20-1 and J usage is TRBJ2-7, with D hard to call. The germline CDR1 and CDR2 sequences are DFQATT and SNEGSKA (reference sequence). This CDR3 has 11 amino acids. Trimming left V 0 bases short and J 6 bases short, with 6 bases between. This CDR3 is CSAREAAEQYF. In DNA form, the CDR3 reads TGCAGTGCTAGAGAAGCCGCCGAGCAGTACTTC.

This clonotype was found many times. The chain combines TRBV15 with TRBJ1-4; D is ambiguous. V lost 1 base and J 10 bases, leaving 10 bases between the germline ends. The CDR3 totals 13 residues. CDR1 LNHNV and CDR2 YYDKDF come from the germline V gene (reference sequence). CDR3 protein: CATSRVPSPKLFF. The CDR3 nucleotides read TGTGCCACCAGCAGAGTGCCGAGCCCAAAACTGTTTTTT.